Listed here are 20 T cell receptor beta chains from one sample, sequenced in a study of blood T cell repertoires in COVID-19. Some clones are missing from TCRdb's copy, which holds only in-frame ones; the method was immunoSEQ multiplex PCR. The repertoire consists of 250,000 to 300,000 clones, with roughly 90% occurring once and the leading ten covering less than 3%. Sequenced sample: PBMCs or T cells enriched from blood (not recorded which). These receptors all come from a woman aged 45-60 years who had been exposed to COVID-19.

This clone was counted between two and nine times. V gene TRBV19 combines with J gene TRBJ2-7; D perhaps matches TRBD1 (6 bases). The CDR3 runs to 14 residues. Trimming shortened V by 4 bases and J by 1 base, and 11 bases separated the two germline ends. Germline V gene lookup returns CDR1 LNHDA and CDR2 SQIVND (reference sequence). The CDR3 spells CASSNRDGSYEQYF. The DNA for the CDR3 is TGTGCCAGTAGTAACAGGGATGGATCCTACGAGCAGTACTTC.

J is TRBJ2-3 and V is TRBV4-2; 10 bases agree with TRBD2. The CDR3 is 17 residues long. The V gene's germline CDR1 is LGHNA and CDR2 YNFKEQ. V shed 1 base and J 5 bases; nucleotides not matched to a gene: 9. DNA of the CDR3: TGTGCCAGCAGCCAAGTAGTGTCTAGCGGGGGTGAAGATACGCAGTATTTT. Translated: CASSQVVSSGGEDTQYF.

V and J are TRBV2 and TRBJ2-5; maybe TRBD2 (6 bases). The CDR3 totals 11 residues. V dropped 4 bases and J dropped 10 bases, with 10 bases sitting between them. Germline V CDR1 and CDR2: SNHLY, FYNNEI. The CDR3 region has the DNA TGTGCCAGCAGTGGGTCGGGAGACCAGTACTTC. Protein product: CASSGSGDQYF.

V is TRBV6-5 and J is TRBJ2-1; 9 nucleotides agree with TRBD1. Unmatched junction bases numbered 10, after V lost 6 bases and J lost 7 bases. Germline V lookup: CDR1 MNHEY, CDR2 SVGAGI. This CDR3 region has 15 residues. This chain's CDR3 is CASRPPGQGSNEQFF. The DNA of the CDR3 is TGTGCCAGCAGGCCTCCGGGACAGGGATCGAATGAGCAGTTCTTC.

The DNA for the CDR3 is TGCGCCAGCAGTTGGACTAGCGCGGGGGCCTACGAGCAGTACTTC. Its translation: CASSWTSAGAYEQYF. The chain uses TRBV5-1 and TRBJ2-7, with TRBD2 matching over 9 bases. The CDR3 contains 15 residues. Looked up from germline, CDR1 is SGHRS and CDR2 is YFSETQ. V trimming: 5 bases; J trimming: 2 bases; junction bases outside the gene matches: 8. The entire variable domain, with the rest obtained from reference TRBV5-1 and TRBJ2-7, is as follows: KAGVTQTPRYLIKTRGQQVTLSCSPISGHRSVSWYQQTPGQGLQFLFEYFSETQRNKGNFPGRFSGRQFSNSRSEMNVSTLELGDSALYLCASSWTSAGAYEQYFGPGTRLTVT.

This chain links TRBV27 with TRBJ2-3, with D unclear. Trimming removed 6 bases at V and 0 bases at J, with 13 bases between. The CDR3 is made up of 15 amino acids. Germline CDR1 and CDR2: MNHEY and SMNVEV (reference sequence). The CDR3 DNA reads as TGTGCCAGCAGATATCGGGTAATTAGCACAGATACGCAGTATTTT. The encoded protein is CASRYRVISTDTQYF.

Details on this clone: In the same sample, other DNA sequences code for this CDR3. This sequence joins TRBV6-5 and TRBJ2-7, with D possibly being TRBD2 (7 bases). V lost 0 bases to trimming and J lost 2 bases, with 11 bases between them. CDR3 size: 15 residues. The germline V gene encodes CDR1 MNHEY and CDR2 SVGAGI. CDR3 protein: CASSYSGGGTYEQYF. As DNA, the CDR3 is TGTGCCAGCAGTTACTCGGGCGGGGGCACCTACGAGCAGTACTTC.

The chain uses TRBV18 and TRBJ2-1; 10 nucleotides agree with TRBD1. The CDR3 runs 13 residues. The germline gives CDR1 KGHSH, CDR2 LQKENI. Germline trimming cut 6 bases from V and 5 bases from J; bases unmatched to any gene: 1. CDR3 sequence (DNA): TGTGCCAGCTCCGGGACAGGGGACAATGAGCAGTTCTTC. It specifies CASSGTGDNEQFF. Together with reference TRBV18 and TRBJ2-1, the CDR3 gives the full variable domain: NAGVMQNPRHLVRRRGQEARLRCSPMKGHSHVYWYRQLPEEGLKFMVYLQKENIIDESGMPKERFSAEFPKEGPSILRIQQVVRGDSAAYFCASSGTGDNEQFFGPGTRLTVL.

J is TRBJ1-6 and V is TRBV19, with 10 positions matching TRBD1. Germline CDR1 and CDR2: LNHDA and SQIVND (reference sequence). The CDR3 sequence is 17 residues long. Trimming removed 5 bases from V and 9 bases from J; junction bases left unmatched: 13. The CDR3 nucleotides read TGTGCCAGTAGTGAACCGGGACAGGGGAGGCTTACTTCACCCCTCCACTTT. This gives the protein CASSEPGQGRLTSPLHF.

This sequence joins TRBV28 and TRBJ1-3, with 7 positions matching TRBD1. The J segment lost 5 bases and the V segment lost 8 bases, leaving 6 bases of the junction unmatched. Looked up from germline, CDR1 is MDHEN and CDR2 is SYDVKM. This CDR3 has 13 residues. As DNA, the CDR3 is TGTGCCAGCGGCGGACAGGCACGAAACACCATATATTTT. It translates to CASGGQARNTIYF.

This rearrangement joins TRBV18 to TRBJ1-1, with 7 bases that match TRBD1. Germline CDR1 reads KGHSH; CDR2 reads LQKENI. J was trimmed by 5 bases and V by 5 bases; bases with no gene match: 8. This CDR3 has 14 residues. The CDR3 DNA is TGTGCCAGCTCAATTATAACAGGGGAAACTGAAGCTTTCTTT. Protein: CASSIITGETEAFF.

The rearrangement uses TRBV4-1 and TRBJ2-5, with 15 bases lining up with TRBD2. CDR3 size: 18 residues. V trimming: 1 base; J trimming: 4 bases; junction bases outside the gene matches: 7. Per the germline V gene, CDR1 is MGHRA and CDR2 is YSYEKL. This CDR3 is CASSQGTSGGASRETQYF. The CDR3 bases are TGCGCCAGCAGCCAAGGGACTAGCGGGGGGGCCTCTCGAGAGACCCAGTACTTC.

The chain joins TRBV21-1 to TRBJ1-4. TRBV21-1 is a pseudogene segment. This CDR3 region has 17 residues. Written as DNA, the CDR3 is TGTGCCAGCAGCACCAAAAGCGGGGATGCAACTAATGAAAAACTGTTTTTT. Translated, it gives CASSTKSGDATNEKLFF.

The V gene is TRBV28, the J gene TRBJ2-5; D is unclear. Per the germline V gene, CDR1 is MDHEN and CDR2 is SYDVKM. The CDR3 spans 12 residues. The germline V and J ends were trimmed by 11 bases and 2 bases, with 12 bases remaining between them. The CDR3 nucleotides are TGTGCCTGTAATTGGCAGCAAGAGACCCAGTACTTC. Translation gives CACNWQQETQYF.

V usage is TRBV5-1 and J usage is TRBJ2-7, with 8 positions matching TRBD1. The length of the CDR3 is 13 residues. Germline V gene data show CDR1 as SGHRS and CDR2 as YFSETQ. With V trimmed by 4 bases and J by 2 bases, 2 bases remained unmatched. CDR3 nucleotides: TGCGCCAGCAGCAGGGGACAGGCCTACGAGCAGTACTTC. Translation: CASSRGQAYEQYF.

The rearrangement joins TRBV2 to TRBJ1-5; tentative D call: TRBD1 (5 bases). The ends were cut back, 8 bases at V and 7 bases at J, with 15 bases in the middle. The CDR3 contains 13 residues. Per germline, CDR1 SNHLY and CDR2 FYNNEI. DNA for the CDR3: TGTGCCAGCGGGCAGGGAACGGGCCAGCCCCAGCATTTT. This encodes CASGQGTGQPQHF.

The chain has TRBV14 and TRBJ1-2, with a weak D call TRBD1 (6 bases). The CDR3 length is 15 residues. The germline CDR1 and CDR2 sequences are SGHDN and FVKESK. V lost 5 bases to trimming and J lost 2 bases, with 15 bases between them. CDR3 residues: CASSSYRVRNYGYTF. CDR3 nucleotide sequence: TGTGCCAGCAGCTCGTACAGGGTAAGAAACTATGGCTACACCTTC.

The chain joins TRBV6-4 to TRBJ2-7, with 7 bases aligning to TRBD1. Germline CDR1 is MRHNA and CDR2 is SNTAGT. V gave up 2 bases and J gave up 3 bases; unmatched junction bases: 7. The CDR3 covers 15 residues. CDR3 sequence reads: CASSDRGHEYYEQYF. CDR3 bases: TGTGCCAGCAGTGACAGGGGGCATGAGTACTACGAGCAGTACTTC.

This chain joins TRBV28 and TRBJ2-7; 7 positions agree with TRBD1. The V and J ends lost 3 bases and 5 bases, in that order; junction bases with no gene match: 7. Germline loops: CDR1 MDHEN, CDR2 SYDVKM. This CDR3 spans 14 amino acids. CDR3 in amino acids: CASSFGDRAHEQYF. DNA of the CDR3: TGTGCCAGCAGTTTCGGAGACAGGGCCCACGAGCAGTACTTC.

The V and J genes are TRBV4-2 and TRBJ1-5; 8 bases agree with TRBD1. The trim removed 0 bases at V and 6 bases at J, leaving 4 bases unmatched. The germline gives CDR1 LGHNA, CDR2 YNFKEQ. The CDR3 covers 15 residues. In DNA, the CDR3 is TGTGCCAGCAGCCAAGAGATACAGGGGGGTCAGCCCCAGCATTTT. It specifies CASSQEIQGGQPQHF.